These 18 T cell receptor beta chains were sequenced from one sample in a study of blood T cell repertoires in COVID-19. Libraries were prepared by immunoSEQ multiplex PCR; TCRdb keeps only in-frame clonotypes and omits some of them. The profile shows around 300,000 clones, over 75% of them singletons. Sequencing was done on a sample of PBMCs or T cells enriched from blood (not recorded which). All receptors derive from a man aged 25-45 years who had recovered from COVID-19.

This clone showed up just once. The chain is built from TRBV5-8 and TRBJ1-4; D ambiguous. V was shortened by 4 bases and J by 5 bases, with 18 bases between the two germline ends. CDR3 length equals 16 residues. Germline CDR1 reads SGHTS; CDR2 reads YDEGEE. The DNA for the CDR3 is TGTGCCAGCAGCCGCGGGAGACCCAGATTGAATGAAAAACTGTTTTTT. Amino acid sequence: CASSRGRPRLNEKLFF.

The chain couples TRBV10-1 to TRBJ1-2; unclear D gene. The CDR3 extends over 10 amino acids. Trimming took off 4 bases at V and 8 bases at J, with 5 bases between the two ends. The germline V gene has CDR1 WNHNN and CDR2 SYGVQD (reference sequence). Here the CDR3 DNA reads TGCGCCAGCAGTGTCCTGGGCTACACCTTC. Translated, it gives CASSVLGYTF.

This chain connects TRBV28 to TRBJ1-6; TRBD1 might be the D (5 bases). The CDR3 extends over 16 amino acids. V lost 6 bases and J 0 bases, leaving 12 bases between the germline ends. CDR1 and CDR2 (germline): MDHEN, SYDVKM. CDR3 nucleotide sequence: TGTGCCAGCAGAGGGGACGGGGGCTCCTATAATTCACCCCTCCACTTT. It specifies CASRGDGGSYNSPLHF.

The chain joins TRBV28 to TRBJ2-6, with 7 bases matching TRBD1. Losses at the gene ends were 3 bases for V and 0 bases for J; bases not matched to a gene: 14. Germline V gene lookup returns CDR1 MDHEN and CDR2 SYDVKM. The CDR3 sequence is 20 residues long. The CDR3 region is CASSLGRTRQGFSGANVLTF. CDR3 nucleotide sequence: TGTGCCAGCAGTTTGGGCCGGACCCGACAGGGTTTCTCTGGGGCCAACGTCCTGACTTTC. The whole variable domain, filled in from reference TRBV28 and TRBJ2-6, reads DVKVTQSSRYLVKRTGEKVFLECVQDMDHENMFWYRQDPGLGLRLIYFSYDVKMKEKGDIPEGYSVSREKKERFSLILESASTNQTSMYLCASSLGRTRQGFSGANVLTFGAGSRLTVL.

The chain employs TRBV11-3 and TRBJ1-1; 7 nucleotides agree with TRBD1. Trimming took 7 bases from V and 0 from J; bases not matched to a gene: 5. Germline CDR1 is SGHNT and CDR2 is YENEEA. This CDR3 has 14 residues. CDR3: CASNKQGMNTEAFF. The CDR3 nucleotides read TGTGCCAGCAACAAACAGGGGATGAACACTGAAGCTTTCTTT.

This rearrangement joins TRBV7-6 to TRBJ1-6; 8 bases are a match to TRBD1. CDR3 length: 20 amino acids. Germline values: CDR1 SGHVS, CDR2 FNYEAQ. Losses at the gene ends were 0 bases for V and 0 bases for J; bases not matched to a gene: 10. The CDR3 DNA reads as TGTGCCAGCAGCTTAGCTTGGGGACAGGTCCCCAGCTCCTATAATTCACCCCTCCACTTT. Translated: CASSLAWGQVPSSYNSPLHF.

The rearrangement uses TRBV4-1 and TRBJ1-3, with D unclear. The CDR3 is 14 amino acids. Germline CDR1 reads MGHRA; CDR2 reads YSYEKL. V gave up 0 bases and J gave up 3 bases, with 6 bases separating them. CDR3 sequence reads: CASSQDFIGNTIYF. The CDR3 DNA sequence: TGCGCCAGCAGCCAAGATTTTATTGGAAACACCATATATTTT.

V usage is TRBV7-9 and J usage is TRBJ2-5; 8 positions agree with TRBD1. The germline V gene encodes CDR1 SEHNR and CDR2 FQNEAQ (reference sequence). The V and J ends lost 3 bases and 9 bases, in that order; junction bases with no gene match: 6. This CDR3 has 13 amino acids. The CDR3 DNA is TGTGCCAGCAGCTTGGCGACGGACAGGGCCCAGTACTTC. Protein sequence: CASSLATDRAQYF.

Only one count was recorded for this clone. The V gene is TRBV13, the J gene TRBJ2-3; D may be TRBD2 (6 bases). Germline V CDR1 and CDR2: PRHDT, FYEKMQ (reference sequence). V lost 0 bases to trimming and J lost 3 bases, with 13 bases between them. The CDR3 contains 16 residues. The CDR3 spells CASSLGYGEETDTQYF. In DNA, the CDR3 is TGTGCCAGCAGCTTAGGATACGGGGAGGAAACAGATACGCAGTATTTT.

This clone was recorded only once. V usage is TRBV28 and J usage is TRBJ1-1; D is undetermined. Germline V gene sequence: CDR1 MDHEN, CDR2 SYDVKM. The V end lost 6 bases, the J end lost 13 bases, and 15 bases lay between the germline ends. The CDR3 has 11 amino acids. The CDR3 sequence: CASSHGNSGFF. DNA of the CDR3: TGTGCCAGCAGCCACGGGAATTCGGGTTTCTTT.

V gene TRBV7-9 combines with J gene TRBJ1-1, with D uncertain. The V gene lost 1 base and the J gene lost 1 base, with 4 bases spanning the gap. The CDR3 totals 13 residues. From germline, CDR1 is SEHNR and CDR2 FQNEAQ (reference sequence). CDR3 region: CASSLGANTEAFF. The CDR3 DNA reads TGTGCCAGCAGCTTAGGAGCGAACACTGAAGCTTTCTTT.

The chain combines TRBV30 with TRBJ1-2, with 7 nucleotides matching TRBD1. Germline V CDR1 and CDR2: GTSNPN, SVGIG (reference sequence). The CDR3 covers 15 residues. Trimming cost V 0 bases and J 4 bases; bases outside gene matches: 8. CDR3 in DNA: TGTGCCTGGAGTGTACAGGGGACTTTGAGCTATGGCTACACCTTC. Its translation: CAWSVQGTLSYGYTF.

This rearrangement joins TRBV5-3 to TRBJ2-7; tentative D call: TRBD1 (6 bases). TRBV5-3 is labeled an ORF, and its function is uncertain. The CDR3 runs to 14 residues. V gave up 4 bases and J gave up 3 bases, with 14 bases separating them. CDR3 amino acids: CARSAGVVGYEQYF. CDR3 bases: TGTGCCAGAAGCGCAGGGGTGGTAGGCTACGAGCAGTACTTC.

The rearrangement joins TRBV5-1 to TRBJ1-3; D unclear. In germline, CDR1 is SGHRS, CDR2 YFSETQ. The V gene lost 0 bases and the J gene lost 4 bases, with 11 bases spanning the gap. The CDR3 has 15 amino acids. CDR3 DNA: TGCGCCAGCAGCTTGGGAAGCGGGAGGGGAAACACCATATATTTT. It translates to CASSLGSGRGNTIYF.

This clone was observed once. At the DNA level, this CDR3 is encoded by other sequences in the same sample as well. The V call is TRBV29-1, the J call TRBJ2-7; no clear D. V was trimmed by 1 base and J by 1 base, leaving 5 bases between them. The CDR3 has 12 amino acids. Germline V gene sequence: CDR1 SQVTM, CDR2 ANQGSEA. The CDR3 DNA reads TGCAGCGTTGAAGGGCAGTCCTACGAGCAGTACTTC. This sequence encodes CSVEGQSYEQYF.

This clone showed up just once. The chain joins TRBV3-1 (or the pseudogene TRBV3-2) to TRBJ1-6; tentative D call: TRBD1 (6 bases). The CDR3 covers 16 residues. V shed 0 bases and J shed 7 bases, with 13 bases lying between them. Germline V gives CDR1 LGHDT, CDR2 YNNKEL (reference sequence). The CDR3 bases are TGTGCCAGCAGCCAAGATGGGGGGGCGCGGAATTCACCCCTCCACTTT. Amino acids: CASSQDGGARNSPLHF.

The chain links TRBV9 to TRBJ2-2; 8 nucleotides match TRBD2. Germline V gene sequence: CDR1 SGDLS, CDR2 YYNGEE. This CDR3 spans 16 amino acids. V lost 0 bases to trimming and J lost 4 bases; unmatched junction nucleotides: 5. CDR3 sequence: CASSVGGGPATGELFF. CDR3 nucleotides: TGTGCCAGCAGCGTAGGCGGGGGGCCCGCCACCGGGGAGCTGTTTTTT.

The count of this clone is one. CDR3 bases: TGTGCCAGTAGTATAGAGACAGGGGGTAACCAGCCCCAGCATTTT. Its protein is CASSIETGGNQPQHF. This chain links TRBV19 with TRBJ1-5; 9 bases agree with TRBD1. The CDR3 runs to 15 residues. Trimming at V came to 0 bases and at J to 7 bases, leaving 4 bases not matched to a gene. CDR1 LNHDA and CDR2 SQIVND come from the germline V gene (reference sequence).